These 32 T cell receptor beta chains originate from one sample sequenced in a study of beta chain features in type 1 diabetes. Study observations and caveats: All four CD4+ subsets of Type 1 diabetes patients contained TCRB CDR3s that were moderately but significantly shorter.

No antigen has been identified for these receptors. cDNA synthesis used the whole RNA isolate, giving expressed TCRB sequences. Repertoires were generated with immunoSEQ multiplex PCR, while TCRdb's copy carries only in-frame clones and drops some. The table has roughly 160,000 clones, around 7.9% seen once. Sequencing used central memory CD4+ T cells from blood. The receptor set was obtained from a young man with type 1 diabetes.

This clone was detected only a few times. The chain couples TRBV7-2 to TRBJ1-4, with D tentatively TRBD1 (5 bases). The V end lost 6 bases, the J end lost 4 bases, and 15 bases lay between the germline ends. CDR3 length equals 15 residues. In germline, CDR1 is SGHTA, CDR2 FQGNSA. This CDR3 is CASRPSGGVNEKLFF. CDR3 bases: TGTGCCAGCAGACCATCGGGAGGGGTTAATGAAAAACTGTTTTTT.

DNA for the CDR3: TGCAGCGCACGGGACTCTGGAAACACCATATATTTT. This translates into CSARDSGNTIYF. The chain is built from TRBV29-1 and TRBJ1-3, with D uncertain. The CDR3 extends over 12 amino acids. V was cut by 7 bases and J by 0 bases, with 7 bases left in between. Per the germline V gene, CDR1 is SQVTM and CDR2 is ANQGSEA.

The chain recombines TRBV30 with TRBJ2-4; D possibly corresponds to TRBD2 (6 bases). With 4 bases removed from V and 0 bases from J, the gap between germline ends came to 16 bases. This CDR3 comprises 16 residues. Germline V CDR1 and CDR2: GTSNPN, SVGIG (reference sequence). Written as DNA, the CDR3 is TGTGCCTGGAACTCCGGGGGACCTCTAGCCAAAAACATTCAGTACTTC. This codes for CAWNSGGPLAKNIQYF.

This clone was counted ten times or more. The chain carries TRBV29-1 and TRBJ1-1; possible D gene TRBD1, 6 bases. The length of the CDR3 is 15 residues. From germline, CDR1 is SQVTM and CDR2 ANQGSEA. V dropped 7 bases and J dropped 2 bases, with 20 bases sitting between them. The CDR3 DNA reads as TGCAGCGCCTGTGGGACATCACTCTCTAACACTGAAGCTTTCTTT. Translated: CSACGTSLSNTEAFF.

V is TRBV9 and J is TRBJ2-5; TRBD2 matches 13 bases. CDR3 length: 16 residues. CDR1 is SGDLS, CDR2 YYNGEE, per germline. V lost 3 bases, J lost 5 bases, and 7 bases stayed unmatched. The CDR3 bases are TGTGCCAGCAGCGCCCGACTAGCGGGAGGTCTGGAGACCCAGTACTTC. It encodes CASSARLAGGLETQYF.

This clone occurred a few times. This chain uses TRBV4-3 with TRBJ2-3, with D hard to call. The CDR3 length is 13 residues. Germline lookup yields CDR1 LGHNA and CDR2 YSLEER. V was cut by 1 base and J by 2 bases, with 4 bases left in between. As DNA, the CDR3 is TGCGCCAGCAGCCAAGGACTCACAGATACGCAGTATTTT. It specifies CASSQGLTDTQYF.

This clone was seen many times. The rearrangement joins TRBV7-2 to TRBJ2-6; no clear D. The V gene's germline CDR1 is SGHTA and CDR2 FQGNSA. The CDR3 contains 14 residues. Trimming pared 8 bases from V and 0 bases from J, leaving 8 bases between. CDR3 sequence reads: CASGRNSGANVLTF. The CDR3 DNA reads TGTGCCAGCGGGCGAAACTCTGGGGCCAACGTCCTGACTTTC.

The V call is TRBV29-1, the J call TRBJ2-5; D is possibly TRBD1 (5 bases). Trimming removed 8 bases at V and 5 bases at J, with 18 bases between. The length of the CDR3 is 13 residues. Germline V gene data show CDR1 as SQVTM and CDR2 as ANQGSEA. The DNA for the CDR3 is TGCAGCCTGGGGCACTTGACCCGGGAGACCCAGTACTTC. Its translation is CSLGHLTRETQYF.

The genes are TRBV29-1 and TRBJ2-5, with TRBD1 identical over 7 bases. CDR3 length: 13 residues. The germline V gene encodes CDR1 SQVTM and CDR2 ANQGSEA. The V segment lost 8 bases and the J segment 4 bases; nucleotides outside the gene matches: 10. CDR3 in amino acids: CSLKVGGSETQYF. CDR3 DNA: TGCAGCCTTAAAGTAGGGGGCTCAGAGACCCAGTACTTC.

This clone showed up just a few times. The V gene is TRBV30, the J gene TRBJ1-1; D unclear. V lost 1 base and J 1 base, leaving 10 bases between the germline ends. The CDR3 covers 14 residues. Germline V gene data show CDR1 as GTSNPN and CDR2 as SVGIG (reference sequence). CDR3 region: CAWSGNSWNTEAFF. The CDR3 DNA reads TGTGCCTGGAGTGGCAATAGTTGGAACACTGAAGCTTTCTTT.

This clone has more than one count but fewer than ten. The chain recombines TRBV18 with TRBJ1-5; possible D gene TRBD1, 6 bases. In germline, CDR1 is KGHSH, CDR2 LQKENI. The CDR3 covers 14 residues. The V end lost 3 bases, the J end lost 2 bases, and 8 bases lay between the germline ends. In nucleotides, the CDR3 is TGTGCCAGCTCACCCTCAGGGGGCAATCAGCCCCAGCATTTT. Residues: CASSPSGGNQPQHF.

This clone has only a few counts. For the CDR3, the DNA is TGCAGCGTTGTGGGCGGGATAAAGGAGACCCAGTACTTC. This gives the protein CSVVGGIKETQYF. The rearrangement joins TRBV29-1 to TRBJ2-5, with D possibly TRBD2 on 6 matching bases. CDR1 is SQVTM, CDR2 ANQGSEA, per germline. Trimming took off 4 bases at V and 5 bases at J, with 14 bases between the two ends. This CDR3 region has 13 residues.

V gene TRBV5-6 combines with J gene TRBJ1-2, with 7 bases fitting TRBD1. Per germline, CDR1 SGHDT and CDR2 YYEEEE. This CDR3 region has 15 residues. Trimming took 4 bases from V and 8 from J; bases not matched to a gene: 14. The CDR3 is CASSLRTGGAWGYTF. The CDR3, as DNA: TGTGCCAGCAGCCTGAGGACAGGAGGGGCATGGGGCTACACCTTC. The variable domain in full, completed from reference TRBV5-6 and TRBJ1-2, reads DAGVTQSPTHLIKTRGQQVTLRCSPKSGHDTVSWYQQALGQGPQFIFQYYEEEERQRGNFPDRFSGHQFPNYSSELNVNALLLGDSALYLCASSLRTGGAWGYTFGSGTRLTVV.

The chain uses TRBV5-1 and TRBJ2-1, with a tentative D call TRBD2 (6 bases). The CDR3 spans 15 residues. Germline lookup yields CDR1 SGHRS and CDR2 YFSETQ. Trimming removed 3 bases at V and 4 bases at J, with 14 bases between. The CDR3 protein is CASSSEPGVYNEQFF. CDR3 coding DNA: TGCGCCAGCAGCTCAGAACCGGGGGTTTACAATGAGCAGTTCTTC.

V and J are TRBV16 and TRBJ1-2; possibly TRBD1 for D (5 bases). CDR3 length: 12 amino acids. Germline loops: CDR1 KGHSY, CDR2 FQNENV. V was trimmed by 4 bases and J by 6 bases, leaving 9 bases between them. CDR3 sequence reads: CASSRNRNGYTF. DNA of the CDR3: TGTGCCAGCAGCCGAAACAGGAATGGCTACACCTTC.

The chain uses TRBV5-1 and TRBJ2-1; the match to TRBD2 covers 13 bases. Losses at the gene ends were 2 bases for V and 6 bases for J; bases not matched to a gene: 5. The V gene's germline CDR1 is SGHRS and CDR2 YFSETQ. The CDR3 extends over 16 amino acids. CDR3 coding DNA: TGCGCCAGCAGCTTCAGGACTAGCGGGAGTGGCAATGAGCAGTTCTTC. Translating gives CASSFRTSGSGNEQFF.

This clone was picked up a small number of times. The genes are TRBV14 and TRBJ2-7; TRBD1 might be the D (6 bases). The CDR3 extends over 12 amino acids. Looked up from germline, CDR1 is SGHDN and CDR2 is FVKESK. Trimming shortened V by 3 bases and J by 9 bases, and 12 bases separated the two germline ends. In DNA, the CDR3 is TGTGCCAGCAGCCAGGCAAAGGACAGGCAGTACTTC. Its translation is CASSQAKDRQYF.

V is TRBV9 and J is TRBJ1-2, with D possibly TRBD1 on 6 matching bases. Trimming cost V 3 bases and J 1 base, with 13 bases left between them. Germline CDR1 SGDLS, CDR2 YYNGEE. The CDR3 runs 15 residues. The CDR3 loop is CASSARQDLNYGYTF. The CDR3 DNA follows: TGTGCCAGCAGCGCCCGACAGGACCTTAACTATGGCTACACCTTC.

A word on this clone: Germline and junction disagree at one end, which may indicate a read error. The CDR3 protein is CASSQEPGLGNTDTQYF. The CDR3 DNA reads TGCGCCAGCAGCCAAGAACCGGGACTAGGCAACACAGATACGCAGTATTTT. V gene TRBV5-4 combines with J gene TRBJ2-3; 8 nucleotides match TRBD2. This CDR3 has 17 residues. The germline V gene encodes CDR1 SGHNT and CDR2 YYREEE (reference sequence).

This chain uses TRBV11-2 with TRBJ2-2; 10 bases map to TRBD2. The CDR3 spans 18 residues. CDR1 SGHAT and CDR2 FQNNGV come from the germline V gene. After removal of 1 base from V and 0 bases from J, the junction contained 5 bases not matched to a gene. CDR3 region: CASSLAIAGGTNTGELFF. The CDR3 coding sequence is TGTGCCAGCAGCTTAGCGATAGCGGGAGGTACGAACACCGGGGAGCTGTTTTTT.

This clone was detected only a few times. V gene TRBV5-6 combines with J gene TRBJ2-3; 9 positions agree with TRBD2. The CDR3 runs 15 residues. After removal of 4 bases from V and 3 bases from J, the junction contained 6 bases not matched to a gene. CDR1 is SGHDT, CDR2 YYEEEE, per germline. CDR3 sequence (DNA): TGTGCCAGCAGCGGAGCGGGGGGCTTAACAGATACGCAGTATTTT. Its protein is CASSGAGGLTDTQYF. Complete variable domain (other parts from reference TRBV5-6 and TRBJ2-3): DAGVTQSPTHLIKTRGQQVTLRCSPKSGHDTVSWYQQALGQGPQFIFQYYEEEERQRGNFPDRFSGHQFPNYSSELNVNALLLGDSALYLCASSGAGGLTDTQYFGPGTRLTVL.

This CDR3 is CASRPGGLQANVLTF. The CDR3 DNA reads as TGTGCCAGTAGGCCGGGGGGGCTGCAGGCCAACGTCCTGACTTTC. The rearrangement links TRBV19 to TRBJ2-6; TRBD2 matches 8 bases. The CDR3 has 15 residues. CDR1 is LNHDA and CDR2 is SQIVND in the germline V gene (reference sequence). Trimming cost V 6 bases and J 6 bases; bases outside gene matches: 7.

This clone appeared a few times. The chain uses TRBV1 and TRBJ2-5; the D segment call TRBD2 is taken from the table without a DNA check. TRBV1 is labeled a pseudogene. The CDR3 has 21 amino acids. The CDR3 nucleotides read TGCACCAGCAGCCAAGAGATCAGATCTAGCGGGGGGGCGGAGCCACAAGAGACCCAGTACTTC. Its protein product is CTSSQEIRSSGGAEPQETQYF.

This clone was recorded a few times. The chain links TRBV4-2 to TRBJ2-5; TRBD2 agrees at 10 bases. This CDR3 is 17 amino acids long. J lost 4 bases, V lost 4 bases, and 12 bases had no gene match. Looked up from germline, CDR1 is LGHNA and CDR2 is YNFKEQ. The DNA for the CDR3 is TGTGCCAGCAGCCGAGTCTACTCTAGCGGGAGTTCAGAGACCCAGTACTTC. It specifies CASSRVYSSGSSETQYF.

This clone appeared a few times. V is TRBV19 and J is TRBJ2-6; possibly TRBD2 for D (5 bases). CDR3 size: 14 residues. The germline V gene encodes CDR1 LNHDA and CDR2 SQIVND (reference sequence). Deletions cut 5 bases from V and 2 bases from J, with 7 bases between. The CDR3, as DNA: TGTGCCAGTAGTCACGGGACTGGGGCCAACGTCCTGACTTTC. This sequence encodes CASSHGTGANVLTF.

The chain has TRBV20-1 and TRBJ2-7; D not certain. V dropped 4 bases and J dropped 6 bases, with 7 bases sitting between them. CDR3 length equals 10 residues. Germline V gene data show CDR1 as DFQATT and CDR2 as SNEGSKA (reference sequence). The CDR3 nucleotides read TGCAGTGCTATAGAGGCCGAGCAGTACTTC. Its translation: CSAIEAEQYF.

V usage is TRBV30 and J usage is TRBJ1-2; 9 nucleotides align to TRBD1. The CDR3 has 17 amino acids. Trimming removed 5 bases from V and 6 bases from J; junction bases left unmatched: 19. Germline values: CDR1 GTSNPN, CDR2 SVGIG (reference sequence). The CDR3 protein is CAWDLGQGFARRDGYTF. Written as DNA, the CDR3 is TGTGCCTGGGACCTGGGACAGGGCTTCGCTCGTCGCGATGGCTACACCTTC.

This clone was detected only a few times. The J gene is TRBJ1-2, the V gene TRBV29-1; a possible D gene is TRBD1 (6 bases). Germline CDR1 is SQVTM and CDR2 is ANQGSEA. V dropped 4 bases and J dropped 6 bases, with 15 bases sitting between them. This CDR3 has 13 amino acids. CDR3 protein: CSVAGGARDGYTF. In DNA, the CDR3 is TGCAGCGTTGCGGGGGGGGCGCGAGATGGCTACACCTTC.

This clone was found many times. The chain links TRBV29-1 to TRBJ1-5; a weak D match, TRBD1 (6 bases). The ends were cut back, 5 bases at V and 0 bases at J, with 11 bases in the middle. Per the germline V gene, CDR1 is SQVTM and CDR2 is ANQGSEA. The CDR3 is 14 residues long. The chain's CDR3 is CSVSQGNSNQPQHF. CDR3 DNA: TGCAGCGTTTCCCAGGGGAATAGCAATCAGCCCCAGCATTTT.

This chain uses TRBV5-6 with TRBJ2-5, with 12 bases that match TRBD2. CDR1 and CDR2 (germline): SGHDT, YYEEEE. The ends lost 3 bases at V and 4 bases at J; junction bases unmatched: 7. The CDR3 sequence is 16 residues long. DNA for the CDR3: TGTGCCAGCAGCTCCGCCGGGGGACTAGCGGGAGAGACCCAGTACTTC. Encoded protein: CASSSAGGLAGETQYF.

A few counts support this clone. CDR3 sequence (DNA): TGTGCCAGCAGTAGGGGACTAGCAAGCACCAATGAGCAGTTCTTC. The encoded protein is CASSRGLASTNEQFF. J is TRBJ2-1 and V is TRBV2; 9 bases line up with TRBD2. The germline CDR1 and CDR2 sequences are SNHLY and FYNNEI. The CDR3 spans 15 residues. Trimming removed 5 bases from V and 6 bases from J; junction bases left unmatched: 8.

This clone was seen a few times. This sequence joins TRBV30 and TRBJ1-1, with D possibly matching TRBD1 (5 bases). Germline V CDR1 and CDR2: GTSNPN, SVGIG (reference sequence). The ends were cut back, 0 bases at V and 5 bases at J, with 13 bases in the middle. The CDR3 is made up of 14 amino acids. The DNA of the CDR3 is TGTGCCTGGAGTGTGGGAGGGACGGGAACTGAAGCTTTCTTT. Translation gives CAWSVGGTGTEAFF.